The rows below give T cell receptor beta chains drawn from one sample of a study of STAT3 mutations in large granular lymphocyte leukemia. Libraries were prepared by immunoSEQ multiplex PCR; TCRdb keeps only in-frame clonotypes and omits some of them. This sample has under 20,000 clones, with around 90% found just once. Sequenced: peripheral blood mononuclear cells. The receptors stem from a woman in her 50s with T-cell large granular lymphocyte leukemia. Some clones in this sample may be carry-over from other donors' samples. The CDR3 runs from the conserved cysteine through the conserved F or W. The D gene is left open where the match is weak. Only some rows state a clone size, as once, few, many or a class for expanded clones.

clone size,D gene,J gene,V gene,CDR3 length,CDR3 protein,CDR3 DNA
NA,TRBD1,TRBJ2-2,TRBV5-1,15,CASSLDRAGTGELFF,TGCGCCAGCAGCCTGGACAGGGCCGGCACCGGGGAGCTGTTTTTT
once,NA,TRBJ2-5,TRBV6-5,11,CASRKGVRQYF,TGTGCCAGCAGGAAGGGGGTTCGCCAGTACTTC
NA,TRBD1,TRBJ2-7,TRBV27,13,CASRDRQSYEQYF,TGTGCCAGCAGGGACAGGCAGTCCTACGAGCAGTACTTC
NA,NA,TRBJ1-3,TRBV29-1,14,CSVLHRNSGNTIYF,TGCAGCGTTCTACACCGGAACTCTGGAAACACCATATATTTT
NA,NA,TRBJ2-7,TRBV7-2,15,CASSLGAGPRGEQYF,TGTGCCAGCAGCTTAGGGGCGGGACCCCGGGGTGAGCAGTACTTC
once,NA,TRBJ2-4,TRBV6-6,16,CASTSGLARTKNIQYF,TGTGCCAGCACCTCGGGGTTAGCGAGAACGAAAAACATTCAGTACTTC
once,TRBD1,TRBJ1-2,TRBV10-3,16,CAIRGVVGTGNVGYTF,TGTGCCATCCGGGGGGTAGTCGGGACAGGGAACGTTGGCTACACCTTC
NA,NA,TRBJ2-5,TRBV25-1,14,CASSEYPREETQYF,TGTGCCAGCAGTGAATATCCCCGAGAAGAGACCCAGTACTTC
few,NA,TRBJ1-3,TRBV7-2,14,CASSLSGTGNTIYF,TGTGCCAGCAGCTTATCTGGGACAGGAAACACCATATATTTT
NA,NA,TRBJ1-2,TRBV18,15,CASSLGGGLNYGYTF,TGTGCCAGCTCACTAGGCGGTGGTTTAAACTATGGCTACACCTTC
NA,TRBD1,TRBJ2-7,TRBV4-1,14,CASSPDPGTAEQYF,TGCGCCAGCAGCCCCGATCCCGGGACAGCCGAGCAGTACTTC
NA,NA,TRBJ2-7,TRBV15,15,CATSRAGRGADEQYF,TGTGCCACCAGCAGAGCGGGCAGGGGGGCCGACGAGCAGTACTTC
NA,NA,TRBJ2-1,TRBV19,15,CASRPQRPNNNEQFF,TGTGCCAGTAGACCCCAACGGCCGAATAACAATGAGCAGTTCTTC
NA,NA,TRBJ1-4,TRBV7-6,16,CASSIVSTGANEKLFF,TGTGCCAGCAGCATAGTCTCGACAGGTGCTAATGAAAAACTGTTTTTT
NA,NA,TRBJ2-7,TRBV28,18,CASSLTLGSGVSFYEQYF,TGTGCCAGCAGCCTGACCCTAGGTAGCGGCGTTTCTTTCTACGAGCAGTACTTC
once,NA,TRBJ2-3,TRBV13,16,CASSFLGPKGTDTQYF,TGTGCCAGCAGCTTCCTAGGCCCGAAGGGCACAGATACGCAGTATTTT
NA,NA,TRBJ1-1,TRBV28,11,CASEGGTEAFF,TGTGCCAGCGAAGGGGGGACTGAAGCTTTCTTT
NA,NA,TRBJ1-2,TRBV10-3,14,CAISPAGVGYGYTF,TGTGCCATCAGTCCGGCGGGGGTCGGCTATGGCTACACCTTC
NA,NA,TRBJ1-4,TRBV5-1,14,CASSSGTRGEKLFF,TGCGCCAGCAGCTCCGGGACACGAGGTGAAAAACTGTTTTTT
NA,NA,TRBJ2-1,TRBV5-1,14,CASSLAGTDNEQFF,TGCGCCAGCAGCTTGGCCGGCACAGACAATGAGCAGTTCTTC